The entry below gives a single T cell receptor beta chain sequence along with its context. Its antigen remains unknown. The V end was cut by 5 bases, the J end by 1 base, with 10 bases between. CDR1 and CDR2 (germline): MNHEY, SMNVEV (reference sequence). CDR3 length: 14 amino acids. This sample was included in a study of cytomegalovirus exposure and HLA in healthy donors. Study-level background: Earlier, some 200 million T cells were analyzed, and 90 million to 140 million unique TCR beta sequences were found among them. Findings of the study overall: Presence/absence results assume similar sequencing depth per donor, which may not hold.

PCR involved 60 Vbeta and 13 Jbeta primers. Clones were read by immunoSEQ multiplex PCR, and TCRdb kept only the in-frame ones, dropping some. The sample lists 200,000 to 300,000 clones, almost 85% occurring once. Sequenced sample: PBMCs. The receptor's source is a woman aged 40 to 50 in good health and CMV-seropositive. The chain uses TRBV27 and TRBJ2-3; a weak D match, TRBD1 (6 bases). In nucleotides, the CDR3 is TGTGCCAGCAGTATATACAGGGGCACAGATACGCAGTATTTT. Its protein is CASSIYRGTDTQYF.